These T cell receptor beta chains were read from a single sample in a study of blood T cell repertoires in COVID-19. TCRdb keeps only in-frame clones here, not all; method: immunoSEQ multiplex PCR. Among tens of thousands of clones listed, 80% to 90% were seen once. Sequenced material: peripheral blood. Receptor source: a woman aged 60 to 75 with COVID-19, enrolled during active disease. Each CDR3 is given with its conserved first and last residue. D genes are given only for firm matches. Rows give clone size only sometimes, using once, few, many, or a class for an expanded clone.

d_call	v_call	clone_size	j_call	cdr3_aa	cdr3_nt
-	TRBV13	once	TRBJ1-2	CASSLGAGGDGYTF	TGTGCCAGCAGCTTAGGTGCGGGGGGAGATGGCTACACCTTC
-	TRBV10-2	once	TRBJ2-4	CASSRESGNIQYF	TGCGCCAGCAGCAGAGAATCGGGAAACATTCAGTACTTC
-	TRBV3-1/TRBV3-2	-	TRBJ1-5	CASSQGGGVVQPQHF	TGTGCCAGCAGCCAAGGGGGAGGGGTGGTGCAGCCCCAGCATTTT
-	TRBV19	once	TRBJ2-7	CASRPLNKPYEQYF	TGTGCCAGTAGACCTCTTAACAAACCCTACGAGCAGTACTTC
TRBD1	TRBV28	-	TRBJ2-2	CASTPRGLGTGELFF	TGTGCCAGCACCCCTAGGGGGCTGGGGACCGGGGAGCTGTTTTTT
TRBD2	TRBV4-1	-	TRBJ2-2	CASSLPPKRDNTGELFF	TGCGCCAGCAGCCTCCCTCCTAAGCGGGACAACACCGGGGAGCTGTTTTTT
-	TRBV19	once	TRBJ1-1	CASSIDRRPIRTEAFF	TGTGCCAGTAGTATAGATCGCAGGCCAATTCGGACTGAAGCTTTCTTT
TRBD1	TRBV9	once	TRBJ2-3	CASSVRQGSTDTQYF	TGTGCCAGCAGCGTAAGACAGGGGAGCACAGATACGCAGTATTTT
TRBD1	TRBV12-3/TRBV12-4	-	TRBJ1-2	CASSLGQGAGYTF	TGTGCCAGCAGTTTGGGACAGGGGGCTGGCTACACCTTC
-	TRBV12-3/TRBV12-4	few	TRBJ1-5	CASGAGLRQPQHF	TGTGCCAGCGGGGCAGGGCTTCGGCAGCCCCAGCATTTT
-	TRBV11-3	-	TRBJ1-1	CASSLGRGEGRETEAFF	TGTGCCAGCAGCTTAGGTCGAGGGGAGGGAAGGGAAACTGAAGCTTTCTTT
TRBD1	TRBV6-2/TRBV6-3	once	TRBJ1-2	CASSTTTGLYGYTF	TGTGCCAGCAGTACAACGACAGGGCTCTATGGCTACACCTTC
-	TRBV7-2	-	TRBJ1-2	CASSGGRAGYGYTF	TGTGCCAGCAGTGGAGGGAGGGCAGGGTATGGCTACACCTTC
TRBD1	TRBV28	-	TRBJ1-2	CASSRQGSYGYTF	TGTGCCAGCAGTCGACAGGGAAGCTATGGCTACACCTTC
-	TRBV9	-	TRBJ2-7	CASSVGRDSYEQYF	TGTGCCAGCAGCGTAGGCCGAGACTCCTACGAGCAGTACTTC
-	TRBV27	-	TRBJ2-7	CASSRWAGAYEQYF	TGTGCCAGCTCCCGGTGGGCAGGCGCCTACGAGCAGTACTTC
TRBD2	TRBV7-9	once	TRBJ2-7	CASSFGLAGALGEQYF	TGTGCCAGCAGCTTCGGACTAGCGGGCGCCTTAGGGGAGCAGTACTTC
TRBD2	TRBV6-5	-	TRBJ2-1	CASSYLGRGAYNEQFF	TGTGCCAGCAGTTACTTGGGGCGGGGGGCGTACAATGAGCAGTTCTTC
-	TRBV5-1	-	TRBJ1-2	CASSLGFGGWKNYGYTF	TGCGCCAGCAGCTTGGGGTTCGGCGGATGGAAGAACTATGGCTACACCTTC
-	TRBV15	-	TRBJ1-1	CATSRVGTVNTEAFF	TGTGCCACCAGCAGAGTGGGCACAGTGAACACTGAAGCTTTCTTT
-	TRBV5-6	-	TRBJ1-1	CASRVHGGKNTEAFF	TGTGCCAGCAGGGTCCACGGCGGAAAGAACACTGAAGCTTTCTTT
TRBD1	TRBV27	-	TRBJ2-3	CASSLDRGSTDTQYF	TGTGCCAGCAGCCTGGACAGGGGAAGCACAGATACGCAGTATTTT
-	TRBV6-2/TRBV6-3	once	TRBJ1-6	CASSSGQSLSPLHF	TGTGCCAGCAGTTCTGGACAGTCCCTTTCACCCCTCCACTTT
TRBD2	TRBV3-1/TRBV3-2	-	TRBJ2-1	CASSQGAGGYNEQFF	TGTGCCAGCAGCCAAGGAGCGGGGGGATACAATGAGCAGTTCTTC
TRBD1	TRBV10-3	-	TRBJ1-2	CAITIGQGYGYTF	TGTGCCATCACCATCGGACAGGGCTATGGCTACACCTTC
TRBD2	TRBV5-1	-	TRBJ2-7	CASSPTSGRSEQYF	TGCGCCAGCAGCCCTACTAGCGGGAGGAGCGAGCAGTACTTC
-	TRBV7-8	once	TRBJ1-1	CASSPGTTPNTEAFF	TGTGCCAGCAGCCCGGGGACAACTCCGAACACTGAAGCTTTCTTT
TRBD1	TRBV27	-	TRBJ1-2	CAIADRAGGYTF	TGTGCCATAGCTGACAGGGCTGGAGGCTACACCTTC
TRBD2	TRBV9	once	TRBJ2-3	CASSPHLAGVADTQYF	TGTGCCAGCAGCCCCCACCTAGCGGGAGTAGCAGATACGCAGTATTTT
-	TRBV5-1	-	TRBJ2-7	CASSLARTYEQYF	TGCGCCAGCAGCTTGGCCCGTACATACGAGCAGTACTTC
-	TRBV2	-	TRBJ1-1	CASHGAGNTEAFF	TGTGCCAGCCATGGAGCCGGGAACACTGAAGCTTTCTTT
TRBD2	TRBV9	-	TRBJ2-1	CASSPGLAGGHDSYNEQFF	TGTGCCAGCAGCCCCGGACTAGCGGGAGGACATGACTCCTACAATGAGCAGTTCTTC
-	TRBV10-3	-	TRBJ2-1	CAFLDQGSNEQFF	TGTGCCTTCTTAGACCAGGGGAGCAATGAGCAGTTCTTC
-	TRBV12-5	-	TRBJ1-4	CASGPQGGSNEKLFF	TGTGCTAGTGGTCCGCAAGGAGGAAGTAATGAAAAACTGTTTTTT
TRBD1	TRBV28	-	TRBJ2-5	CASSSPGQGRETQYF	TGTGCCAGCAGTTCCCCCGGACAGGGACGAGAGACCCAGTACTTC
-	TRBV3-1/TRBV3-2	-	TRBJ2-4	CASSKGAVAKNIQYF	TGTGCCAGCAGCAAAGGGGCAGTAGCCAAAAACATTCAGTACTTC
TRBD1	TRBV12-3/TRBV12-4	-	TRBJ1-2	CASSSTGYGYTF	TGTGCCAGCAGTTCGACAGGGTATGGCTACACCTTC
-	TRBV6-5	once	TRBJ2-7	CASSYEPTAAHEQYF	TGTGCCAGCAGTTATGAACCAACAGCGGCCCACGAGCAGTACTTC
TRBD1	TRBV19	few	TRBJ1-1	CASKPGQGKMNTEAFF	TGTGCCAGTAAACCCGGACAGGGAAAGATGAACACTGAAGCTTTCTTT
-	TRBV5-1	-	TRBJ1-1	CASSLGWSGTEAFF	TGCGCCAGCAGCTTGGGGTGGTCGGGCACTGAAGCTTTCTTT
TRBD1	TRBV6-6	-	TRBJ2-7	CASSSSDRGSYEQYF	TGTGCCAGCAGTTCCTCGGACAGGGGCTCCTACGAGCAGTACTTC
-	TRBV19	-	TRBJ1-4	CATRQWGDEKLFF	TGTGCCACCAGACAGTGGGGCGATGAAAAACTGTTTTTT
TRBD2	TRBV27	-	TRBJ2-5	CASSMGLAGGGRETQYF	TGTGCCAGCAGTATGGGACTAGCGGGAGGGGGGAGAGAGACCCAGTACTTC
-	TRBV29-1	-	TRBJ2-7	CSVEGRGTYEQYF	TGCAGCGTTGAAGGGAGGGGAACCTACGAGCAGTACTTC
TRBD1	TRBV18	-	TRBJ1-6	CASSRDRSPESPLHF	TGTGCCAGCTCACGGGACAGATCCCCGGAGTCACCCCTCCACTTT
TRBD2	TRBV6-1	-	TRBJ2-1	CASSVTSGPPRNEQFF	TGTGCCAGCAGTGTTACTAGCGGGCCTCCGCGCAATGAGCAGTTCTTC
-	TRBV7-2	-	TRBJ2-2	CASSPRTEGRGELFF	TGTGCCAGCAGCCCACGGACGGAGGGGAGGGGGGAGCTGTTTTTT
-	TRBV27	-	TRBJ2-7	CASGGGLARVNYEQYF	TGTGCCAGTGGCGGAGGGTTGGCCCGGGTAAACTACGAGCAGTACTTC
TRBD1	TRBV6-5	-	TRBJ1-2	CASRPDRGSIRYTF	TGTGCCAGCAGGCCGGACAGGGGGTCCATACGCTACACCTTC
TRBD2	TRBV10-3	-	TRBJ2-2	CAISDNTGGGTGELFF	TGTGCCATCAGTGACAACACGGGAGGGGGCACCGGGGAGCTGTTTTTT
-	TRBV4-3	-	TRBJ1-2	CASSKGRRSSYGYTF	TGCGCCAGCAGCAAAGGACGACGGAGTTCCTATGGCTACACCTTC
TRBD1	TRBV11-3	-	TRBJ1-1	CASSLRTGGDTEAFF	TGTGCCAGCAGCTTACGGACAGGGGGTGACACTGAAGCTTTCTTT
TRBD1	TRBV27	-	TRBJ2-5	CASSRQGGRETQYF	TGTGCCAGCAGTCGACAGGGGGGGAGAGAGACCCAGTACTTC
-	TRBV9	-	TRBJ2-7	CASSVGVEISYEQYF	TGTGCCAGCAGCGTGGGCGTCGAAATATCCTACGAGCAGTACTTC